This entry lists 8 T cell receptor beta chains sequenced from one sample in a study of beta chain features in type 1 diabetes. Reverse transcribing all isolated RNA meant expressed TCRB transcripts were sequenced. Using immunoSEQ multiplex PCR, the repertoire was profiled, and TCRdb retains in-frame clones only, with some absent. Here the sample spans roughly 150,000 clones, over 8.5% being singletons. Sequencing was done on a sample of central memory CD4+ T cells from blood. These receptors all stem from a man between 18 and 29 years old in good health.

The rearrangement uses TRBV23-1 and TRBJ2-3; 11 positions match TRBD2. TRBV23-1 is assigned to the ORF class and has an uncertain function. CDR3 length: 15 residues. V trimming: 11 bases; J trimming: 4 bases; junction bases outside the gene matches: 11. CDR3 in DNA: TGCGCCGCCTGCCCCCTAGCGGGAGGATCAGATACGCAGTATTTT. It yields the protein CAACPLAGGSDTQYF.

This clone was detected a few times. This chain uses TRBV27 with TRBJ2-6, with D unresolved. The V end was cut by 4 bases, the J end by 2 bases, with 12 bases between. This CDR3 comprises 16 residues. CDR1 and CDR2 from the germline V gene are MNHEY and SMNVEV (reference sequence). CDR3 coding DNA: TGTGCCAGCAGTTGGAGACGATCTGCTGGGGCCAACGTCCTGACTTTC. This codes for CASSWRRSAGANVLTF.

This clone was seen only a few times. V usage is TRBV9 and J usage is TRBJ2-7; D gene uncertain. The V end was cut by 4 bases, the J end by 5 bases, with 10 bases between. The germline CDR1 and CDR2 sequences are SGDLS and YYNGEE. CDR3 size: 12 residues. In DNA form, the CDR3 reads TGTGCCAGCAGCTACTCTGGGAACGAGCAGTACTTC. As protein: CASSYSGNEQYF.

As concerns this clone: Other DNA sequences of this sample code for an identical CDR3. The chain uses TRBV7-2 and TRBJ2-2; D could derive from TRBD1 or TRBD2 (6 bases each). This CDR3 region has 15 residues. Germline V CDR1 and CDR2: SGHTA, FQGNSA. V was pared by 3 bases and J by 2 bases, with 10 bases between. DNA of the CDR3: TGTGCCAGCAGCTTGGCGGGGACAAACACCGGGGAGCTGTTTTTT. Encoded protein: CASSLAGTNTGELFF.

This clone turned up a few times. As DNA, the CDR3 is TGTGCGTGGAGGGTAGACAGTAAGAACACCGGGGAGCTGTTTTTT. Encoded protein: CAWRVDSKNTGELFF. V usage is TRBV5-4 and J usage is TRBJ2-2; possible D gene TRBD2, 6 bases. Germline V gene data show CDR1 as SGHNT and CDR2 as YYREEE (reference sequence). This CDR3 is built from 15 residues. Drawing the rest from reference TRBV5-4 and TRBJ2-2, the complete variable domain is ETGVTQSPTHLIKTRGQQVTLRCSSQSGHNTVSWYQQALGQGPQFIFQYYREEENGRGNFPPRFSGLQFPNYSSELNVNALELDDSALYLCAWRVDSKNTGELFFGEGSRLTVL.

This clone was detected only a few times. The chain employs TRBV5-1 and TRBJ1-1; D gene uncertain. Germline CDR1 is SGHRS and CDR2 is YFSETQ. Trimming cost V 0 bases and J 0 bases, with 9 bases left between them. The CDR3 is 15 residues long. CDR3 DNA sequence: TGCGCCAGCAGCTTGGGGCAGACACTGAACACTGAAGCTTTCTTT. Amino acid sequence: CASSLGQTLNTEAFF.

The J gene is TRBJ2-7, the V gene TRBV6-5; TRBD1 matches 8 bases. Germline loops: CDR1 MNHEY, CDR2 SVGAGI. Trimming at V came to 4 bases and at J to 8 bases, leaving 1 base not matched to a gene. The CDR3 is made up of 11 amino acids. The CDR3 region has the DNA TGTGCCAGCAGTTCAGGGGGCAAGCAGTACTTC. Its protein is CASSSGGKQYF.

This clone was observed a few times. The same CDR3 arises from other DNA sequences in this sample as well. The chain uses TRBV28 and TRBJ2-7; TRBD1 aligns across 9 bases. This CDR3 has 14 amino acids. Germline lookup yields CDR1 MDHEN and CDR2 SYDVKM. After removal of 6 bases from V and 2 bases from J, the junction contained 5 bases not matched to a gene. CDR3 coding DNA: TGTGCCAGCAGGACCGGGACAGGGACCTACGAGCAGTACTTC. Residues: CASRTGTGTYEQYF.